This is a list of T cell receptor beta chains from one sample in a study of cytomegalovirus exposure and HLA in healthy donors. The protocol was immunoSEQ multiplex PCR, while the TCRdb copy is restricted to in-frame clones and leaves out a portion. Of 150,000 to 200,000 clones in the sample, around 86% were seen once. The sample taken for sequencing was PBMCs. All receptors derive from a young woman in good health and CMV-seronegative. The CDR3 runs from the conserved cysteine through the conserved F or W. A D gene is named only where the DNA matches it firmly. Clone sizes are given selectively: once, few, many, or a class where the clone is expanded.

D | J | V | size | length | DNA | CDR3
TRBD1 | TRBJ1-3 | TRBV7-9 | . | 15 | TGTGCCAGCAGACCCGGACAGGGGGATGGAAACACCATATATTTT | CASRPGQGDGNTIYF
. | TRBJ2-3 | TRBV27 | . | 13 | TGTGCCAGCAGTGCCGGACAAATAGGGACGCAGTATTTT | CASSAGQIGTQYF
. | TRBJ1-2 | TRBV2 | . | 16 | . | CASTGIFSWLHLRFAF
. | TRBJ2-7 | TRBV18 | . | 15 | TGTGCCAGCTCACCCCGCGGTAGCGAGGCCTACGAGCAGTACTTC | CASSPRGSEAYEQYF
. | TRBJ2-5 | TRBV5-1 | . | 12 | TGCGCCAGCAGCTTGGCCTTGGAGACCCAGTACTTC | CASSLALETQYF
TRBD1 | TRBJ1-4 | TRBV7-2 | . | 16 | TGTGCCAGCAGCACGACAGGGGGAAGAACTAATGAAAAACTGTTTTTT | CASSTTGGRTNEKLFF
. | TRBJ2-7 | TRBV19 | . | 13 | TGTGCCAGTAGTAACAGGGTAACGAACGAGCAGTACTTC | CASSNRVTNEQYF
. | TRBJ1-3 | TRBV2 | . | 18 | TGTGCCAGCAGTGATCCCGCAACAGGGCGCCACTCTGGAAACACCATATATTTT | CASSDPATGRHSGNTIYF
TRBD1 | TRBJ2-1 | TRBV7-8 | . | 15 | TGTGCCAGCAGCTCCCGGACAGGGCTTCGCAATGAGCAGTTCTTC | CASSSRTGLRNEQFF
TRBD1 | TRBJ1-6 | TRBV7-9 | . | 17 | TGTGCCAGCAGCTCCCCCACACCAACAGGGGGAAATTCACCCCTCCACTTT | CASSSPTPTGGNSPLHF
TRBD1 | TRBJ2-6 | TRBV5-6 | . | 18 | TGTGCCAGCAGCCCGGACAGGGGAATCATCTCTGGGGCCAACGTCCTGACTTTC | CASSPDRGIISGANVLTF
. | TRBJ2-2 | TRBV6-5 | . | 13 | TGTGCCAGCACCGCGACGGGCACCGGGGAGCTGTTTTTT | CASTATGTGELFF
. | TRBJ1-1 | TRBV19 | . | 13 | TGTGCCAGTAGTGGCCAGGGAGGCACTGAAGCTTTCTTT | CASSGQGGTEAFF
TRBD1 | TRBJ2-7 | TRBV5-1 | . | 15 | TGCGCCAGCAGCTGGACAGGGGAAAACTCCTACGAGCAGTACTTC | CASSWTGENSYEQYF
. | TRBJ2-7 | TRBV9 | . | 15 | TGTGCCAGCAGCGTAGGTGGCACAGGGAGCTACGAGCAGTACTTC | CASSVGGTGSYEQYF
. | TRBJ1-3 | TRBV10-3 | . | 13 | TGTGCCATCAGTGGTCAGGCAGAAAACACCATATATTTT | CAISGQAENTIYF
. | TRBJ1-2 | TRBV4-1 | once | 16 | TGCGCCAGCAGCCCCCTACCTCCTACGGAGGGCAGGCGCTACACCTTC | CASSPLPPTEGRRYTF
TRBD1 | TRBJ2-1 | TRBV5-1 | . | 14 | TGCGCCAGCAGCTGGACAGGGACCCTCAATGAGCAGTTCTTC | CASSWTGTLNEQFF
. | TRBJ1-1 | TRBV15 | . | 14 | TGTGCCACCAGCAGAGATCCTTATAACACTGAAGCTTTCTTT | CATSRDPYNTEAFF
TRBD1 | TRBJ2-2 | TRBV9 | . | 17 | TGTGCCAGCAGCCCTCAGACAGGGGAGATTAACACCGGGGAGCTGTTTTTT | CASSPQTGEINTGELFF
. | TRBJ2-1 | TRBV19 | . | 16 | TGTGCCAGTACCTCTTATACGGGGAGGTCCTACAATGAGCAGTTCTTC | CASTSYTGRSYNEQFF
. | TRBJ2-7 | TRBV5-1 | . | 14 | TGCGCCAGCAGCTTGGACGGGACATTGTACGAGCAGTACTTC | CASSLDGTLYEQYF
TRBD1 | TRBJ1-1 | TRBV6-6 | . | 16 | TGTGCCAGCAGCCAACCACAGGGGGCAATTAACACTGAAGCTTTCTTT | CASSQPQGAINTEAFF
. | TRBJ2-1 | TRBV6-5 | . | 12 | TGTGCCAGCAGTTCCGGGACAATAGGGCAGTTCTTC | CASSSGTIGQFF
TRBD1 | TRBJ1-4 | TRBV7-9 | . | 15 | TGTGCCAGCAGCTCCCAGGGGGGAACTAATGAAAAACTGTTTTTT | CASSSQGGTNEKLFF
TRBD2 | TRBJ2-4 | TRBV5-1 | once | 18 | TGCGCCAGCAGCTACGGAGCGGGAGGGCCGATGGCCAAAAACATTCAGTACTTC | CASSYGAGGPMAKNIQYF
TRBD1 | TRBJ1-1 | TRBV5-1 | . | 15 | TGCGCCAGCAGAAGCGGCGGACAGGGGGATACTGAAGCTTTCTTT | CASRSGGQGDTEAFF
. | TRBJ2-7 | TRBV29-1 | . | 13 | TGCAGCGTGAAAAGGGGATTGATCTACGAGCAGTACTTC | CSVKRGLIYEQYF
. | TRBJ2-5 | TRBV4-2 | . | 16 | TGTGCCAGCAGCCAAGAAGGGGTAGAAGGGTGGGAGACCCAGTACTTC | CASSQEGVEGWETQYF
TRBD1 | TRBJ1-2 | TRBV5-6 | . | 14 | TGTGCCAGCAGAGGGAGACAGGGGGCGTTTGGGTACACCTTC | CASRGRQGAFGYTF
TRBD2 | TRBJ2-7 | TRBV28 | . | 17 | TGTGCCAGCAGTTCCATCATCAGACTAGCGGGAGGATACGAGCAGTACTTC | CASSSIIRLAGGYEQYF
TRBD2 | TRBJ2-7 | TRBV19 | few | 17 | TGTGCCAGTAGTATAGATGGACTAGCGGAAATCCCCTACGAGCAGTACTTC | CASSIDGLAEIPYEQYF
. | TRBJ1-2 | TRBV29-1 | . | 13 | TGCAGCGTTGAGGGGGGAACTAACTATGGCTACACCTTC | CSVEGGTNYGYTF
TRBD1 | TRBJ2-7 | TRBV6-6 | . | 15 | TGTGCCAGCAGAGAGGGACAGGGGGCGCTTGACGAGCAGTACTTC | CASREGQGALDEQYF
. | TRBJ1-2 | TRBV28 | . | 12 | TGTGCCAGCAGTGGGCACCCCAGAATCTACACCTTC | CASSGHPRIYTF
. | TRBJ2-7 | TRBV7-6 | . | 13 | TGTGCCAGCAGCTTAGTAGGAGACTACGAGCAGTACTTC | CASSLVGDYEQYF
TRBD2 | TRBJ2-1 | TRBV18 | . | 14 | TGTGCCAGCTCACCATCTAGCGGGCTCAATGAGCAGTTCTTC | CASSPSSGLNEQFF
. | TRBJ2-2 | TRBV18 | . | 14 | TGTGCCAGCTCACCTGAGGCGAACACCGGGGAGCTGTTTTTT | CASSPEANTGELFF